Listed below are T cell receptor beta chains from one sample, sequenced in a study of cytomegalovirus exposure and HLA in healthy donors. Assay: immunoSEQ multiplex PCR; the TCRdb copy retains only in-frame clones and omits some. The data show roughly 130,000 clones, with approximately 72% seen just once and 5.5% to 7% held by the top ten. The specimen was PBMCs. These receptors all come from a woman aged 55-69 years in good health and CMV-seronegative. Each CDR3 is given with its conserved first and last residue. D genes are given only for firm matches. Only part of the rows carry a size: once, few, many, or a class if the clone is expanded.

.,TRBV11-2,.,TRBJ2-1,CASSGGYNEQFF,TGTGCCAGCAGCGGAGGGTACAATGAGCAGTTCTTC
TRBD1,TRBV2,.,TRBJ2-7,CASSEGTGVSSYEQYF,TGTGCCAGCAGTGAAGGAACAGGGGTTAGCTCCTACGAGCAGTACTTC
.,TRBV28,.,TRBJ2-2,CASSLNTGELFF,TGTGCCAGCAGTCTGAACACCGGGGAGCTGTTTTTT
TRBD1,TRBV7-2,few,TRBJ2-1,CASSLRQGVGYNEQFF,TGTGCCAGCAGCTTACGACAGGGGGTCGGCTACAATGAGCAGTTCTTC
TRBD1,TRBV27,few,TRBJ2-3,CASSLEGARLFDTQYF,TGTGCCAGCAGTTTAGAGGGGGCCCGCCTGTTTGATACGCAGTATTTT
TRBD1,TRBV28,.,TRBJ2-6,CASSLRWDRENSGANVLTF,TGTGCCAGCAGTTTAAGGTGGGACAGGGAAAACTCTGGGGCCAACGTCCTGACTTTC
.,TRBV9,.,TRBJ2-5,CASSVGASLETQYF,TGTGCCAGCAGCGTAGGTGCTAGTTTAGAGACCCAGTACTTC
TRBD1,TRBV5-4,few,TRBJ1-1,CASSWTGGDTEAFF,TGTGCCAGCAGCTGGACAGGGGGCGACACTGAAGCTTTCTTT
TRBD1,TRBV7-9,.,TRBJ1-2,CASSRTGDYGYTF,TGTGCCAGCAGCCGGACAGGGGACTATGGCTACACCTTC
TRBD2,TRBV2,few,TRBJ2-1,CASRKSSGSVHEQFF,TGTGCCAGCAGAAAATCTAGCGGGAGCGTCCATGAGCAGTTCTTC
TRBD2,TRBV6-4,.,TRBJ2-7,CASSGLAGVPSGEQYF,TGTGCCAGCAGTGGACTAGCGGGAGTACCGTCGGGGGAGCAGTACTTC
TRBD2,TRBV19,few,TRBJ2-1,CASSRTSGNLGRNEQFF,TGTGCCAGTAGTAGGACTAGCGGGAATCTGGGCCGGAATGAGCAGTTCTTC
.,TRBV4-2,few,TRBJ2-6,CASSPLGDLAGANVLTF,TGTGCCAGTAGCCCCCTAGGGGATTTGGCTGGGGCCAACGTCCTGACTTTC
TRBD1,TRBV19,few,TRBJ1-5,CASRGGQGIYQPQHF,TGTGCCAGTAGAGGAGGACAGGGTATCTATCAGCCCCAGCATTTT
TRBD1,TRBV7-3,.,TRBJ2-3,CASSFRGQVTDTQYF,TGTGCCAGCAGCTTTAGGGGACAGGTGACAGATACGCAGTATTTT
.,TRBV19,.,TRBJ1-2,CASSASGAYGYTF,TGTGCCAGTAGTGCCTCAGGCGCCTATGGCTACACCTTC
TRBD2,TRBV10-3,.,TRBJ2-7,CASVAGEGGPYEQYF,TGTGCCTCCGTCGCTGGGGAGGGAGGCCCCTACGAGCAGTACTTC
.,TRBV10-3,.,TRBJ1-2,CAISGETGGYTF,TGTGCCATCAGTGGGGAGACGGGAGGCTACACCTTC
.,TRBV4-3,.,TRBJ2-7,CASSQDRGTGDYEQYF,TGCGCCAGCAGCCAAGATCGCGGGACGGGGGACTACGAGCAGTACTTC
TRBD1,TRBV6-4,.,TRBJ1-2,CASLARQGVSYGYTF,TGTGCCAGTCTCGCCCGACAGGGGGTCTCCTATGGCTACACCTTC
TRBD1,TRBV27,.,TRBJ1-2,CASSLGQGGGNYGYTF,TGTGCCAGCAGTCTTGGACAGGGAGGGGGAAACTATGGCTACACCTTC
TRBD2,TRBV4-1,few,TRBJ2-3,CASSPETGLRGNF,TGCGCCAGCAGCCCCGAGACGGGACTAAGGGGCAATTTT
.,TRBV27,few,TRBJ2-5,CASSLGGARETQYF,TGTGCCAGCTCCTTGGGGGGGGCTAGGGAGACCCAGTACTTC
.,TRBV7-9,.,TRBJ2-7,CASSLANSGAYEQYF,TGTGCCAGCAGCTTAGCGAATTCAGGGGCCTACGAGCAGTACTTC
TRBD1,TRBV27,.,TRBJ2-4,CASSLMGQGKNIQYF,TGTGCCAGCAGTTTAATGGGACAGGGAAAAAACATTCAGTACTTC
TRBD1,TRBV19,once,TRBJ2-7,CASSLGQVRTEQYF,TGTGCCAGTAGTTTGGGACAGGTTCGTACCGAGCAGTACTTC
.,TRBV19,few,TRBJ1-5,CASTPQGHSNQPQHF,TGTGCCAGTACCCCCCAGGGGCATAGCAATCAGCCCCAGCATTTT
TRBD2,TRBV6-5,few,TRBJ2-7,CASSTSGRFSYEQYF,TGTGCCAGCAGTACTAGCGGGAGATTCTCCTACGAGCAGTACTTC
.,TRBV5-1,few,TRBJ1-1,CASSLAGFGTEAFF,TGCGCCAGCAGCTTGGCAGGTTTCGGCACTGAAGCTTTCTTT
.,TRBV5-1,.,TRBJ1-6,CASSLAPGAYNSPLHF,TGCGCCAGCAGCTTGGCTCCAGGGGCCTATAATTCACCCCTCCACTTT
.,TRBV5-6,few,TRBJ1-1,CASKKGRDEAFF,TGTGCCAGCAAAAAAGGGCGGGATGAAGCTTTCTTT
.,TRBV7-2,.,TRBJ1-1,CASSLPYPDRQAFF,TGTGCCAGCAGCTTACCCTATCCTGACAGGCAAGCTTTCTTT
.,TRBV7-9,few,TRBJ1-6,CASSLSGSADSPLHF,TGTGCCAGCAGCTTATCGGGTAGTGCGGATTCACCCCTCCACTTT
.,TRBV29-1,.,TRBJ2-3,CSRVRGTDTQYF,TGCAGCCGCGTAAGGGGGACAGATACGCAGTATTTT
.,TRBV19,.,TRBJ1-2,CASSSMTGGRNYGYTF,TGTGCCAGTTCAAGTATGACCGGGGGACGGAACTATGGCTACACCTTC
TRBD1,TRBV19,.,TRBJ2-6,CASSPGQPSGANVLTF,TGTGCCAGTAGCCCGGGACAGCCCTCTGGGGCCAACGTCCTGACTTTC
.,TRBV7-2,.,TRBJ2-5,CASSLDWGRGETQYF,TGTGCCAGCAGCTTAGATTGGGGGCGAGGAGAGACCCAGTACTTC
TRBD2,TRBV9,once,TRBJ2-5,CASSGPGLAGGPRNF,TGTGCCAGCAGCGGACCGGGACTAGCGGGAGGACCCAGGAACTTC
.,TRBV5-8,.,TRBJ2-7,CASSLGGLSYEQYF,TGTGCCAGCAGCTTGGGTGGCCTTTCCTACGAGCAGTACTTC
TRBD2,TRBV5-1,.,TRBJ2-7,CASSTGGSWEGHYEQYF,TGCGCCAGCAGCACTGGGGGTTCGTGGGAGGGCCACTACGAGCAGTACTTC
TRBD2,TRBV10-3,.,TRBJ2-1,CAISDPGGDEQFF,TGTGCCATCAGTGACCCCGGGGGGGATGAGCAGTTCTTC
TRBD2,TRBV7-2,.,TRBJ2-5,CASSLQGLAGAETQYF,TGTGCCAGCAGCCTCCAGGGACTAGCGGGAGCCGAGACCCAGTACTTC
.,TRBV21-1,.,TRBJ2-3,CASSKRMSWGQGKFWTDTQYF,TGTGCCAGCAGCAAAAGAATGAGTTGGGGACAGGGTAAATTTTGGACAGATACGCAGTATTTT
TRBD1,TRBV7-2,.,TRBJ2-1,CASSQQTGVNEQFF,TGTGCCAGCAGCCAACAGACAGGGGTCAATGAGCAGTTCTTC
.,TRBV15,.,TRBJ1-5,CATRRGGGSNQPQHF,TGTGCCACCAGGAGGGGAGGGGGGAGCAATCAGCCCCAGCATTTT
.,TRBV6-1,.,TRBJ1-2,CASSEGRNYGYTF,TGTGCCAGCAGTGAGGGGAGGAACTATGGCTACACCTTC
.,TRBV7-9,.,TRBJ2-5,CASSPHPEKTRTGQETQYF,TGTGCCAGCAGCCCCCACCCGGAGAAGACTAGAACAGGCCAAGAGACCCAGTACTTC
.,TRBV9,.,TRBJ1-3,CASSVATRRGPGNTIYF,TGTGCCAGCAGCGTAGCTACACGGCGGGGGCCGGGAAACACCATATATTTT